This T cell receptor beta chain was recorded in a study of blood T cell repertoires in COVID-19. Assay used: immunoSEQ multiplex PCR; TCRdb lists only in-frame clones, some missing. The table lists under 80,000 clones, around 87% of them singletons. A single count supports this clone. Germline trimming cut 3 bases from V and 1 base from J; bases unmatched to any gene: 8. The germline CDR1 and CDR2 sequences are SGDLS and YYNGEE. The CDR3 is made up of 16 amino acids. J is TRBJ2-3 and V is TRBV9; 7 bases map to TRBD2. Sequences were obtained from peripheral blood. This TCR was recovered from a man aged 60 to 75 with acute or convalescent COVID-19. The CDR3 is CASSGGAGFGTDTQYF. The CDR3, as DNA: TGTGCCAGCAGCGGCGGAGCGGGGTTCGGCACAGATACGCAGTATTTT.